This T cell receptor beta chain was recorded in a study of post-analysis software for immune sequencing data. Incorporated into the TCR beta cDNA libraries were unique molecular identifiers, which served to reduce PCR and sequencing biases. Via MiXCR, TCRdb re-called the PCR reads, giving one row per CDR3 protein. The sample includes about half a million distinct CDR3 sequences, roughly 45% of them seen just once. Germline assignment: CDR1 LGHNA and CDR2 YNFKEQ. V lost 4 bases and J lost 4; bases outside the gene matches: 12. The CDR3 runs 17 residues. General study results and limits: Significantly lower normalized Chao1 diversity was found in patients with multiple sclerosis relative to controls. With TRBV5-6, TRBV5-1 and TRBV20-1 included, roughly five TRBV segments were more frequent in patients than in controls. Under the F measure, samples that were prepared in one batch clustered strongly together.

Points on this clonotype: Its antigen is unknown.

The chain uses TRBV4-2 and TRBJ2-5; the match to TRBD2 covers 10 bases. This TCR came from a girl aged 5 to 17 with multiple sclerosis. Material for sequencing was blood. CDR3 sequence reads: CASSRGRLAGELETQYF. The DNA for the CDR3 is TGTGCCAGCAGCCGTGGGAGGCTAGCGGGAGAATTAGAGACCCAGTACTTC.